This TCR beta chain was retrieved from a study of a mutant IDH1 vaccine in newly diagnosed glioma (dated by TCRdb to the early 2020s). Concerning the study at large: Vaccination started 4-6 weeks after radiotherapy alone, or was given together with temozolomide cycles in the groups whose treatment included chemotherapy. Of the approximately 32 treated patients, approximately 60% were male and about 40% were female, and the mean age was around 40 years. Before enrollment, most patients had been given radiochemotherapy with temozolomide as standard therapy, while the rest had received either radiotherapy alone or temozolomide alone. Visit V12 was the week-35 safety follow-up and visit V13 was the week-47 end of study. Six visits were used for peripheral blood collection: V03 (baseline), V05, V07, V10, V12 and V13. For exploratory analyses, longitudinal TCRB deep sequencing was carried out in around 26 treated patients wherever samples were available.

The method was the immunoSEQ multiplex PCR assay. Rearranged TCR beta chain sequences were amplified using the hsTCRB Kit according to the manufacturer's protocol. TCRB libraries were sequenced on an Illumina MiSeq. The published analysis was carried out like this. The proprietary platform of the kit vendor was used for demultiplexing, trimming and gene mapping. TCRdb stores this immuneACCESS table with in-frame sequences only. Part of the clones is absent; in the studies checked, under half of the shortfall reflects unresolved V genes, and no reason is known for the rest. D and trimming were read from the DNA, whereas the V and J calls and clone size are those reported in that table. The sample table holds about 68,000 clones, of which approximately 81% were seen once. In total, the top ten clones hold approximately 12% of the sample. General study outcomes and caveats: The authors stated that sample limitations prevented analyses of patient blood samples from being reproduced. Across multiple MHC alleles, vaccine-induced immune responses were seen in more than 80% of patients. Availability determined which PBMC samples were chosen for TCRB deep sequencing. Changes in the top peripheral T cell clonotypes picked up by TCRB sequencing did not appear to be linked to pseudoprogression.

As encoded in the germline V gene, CDR1 is MNHNS while CDR2 is SASEGT. Its CDR3 holds 17 amino acids, cysteine through phenylalanine. The only DNA kept is the CDR3, 51 bases in frame from the first base. V lost 2 bases and J lost 6 bases, and the count of bases not matched to a germline gene is 6. Comments on this clone: Its antigen target is currently unknown. Within one base of it there is no much larger clone, and no base qualities were kept.

The sample's time point label, in plain terms: week 35, safety follow-up. Each vaccine dose, consisting of 300 ug of a 20-mer mutant IDH1 peptide in Montanide, was administered subcutaneously with topical imiquimod. Across visits V03 through V10, patients got a total of eight vaccinations, given in weeks 1, 3, 5, 7, 11, 15, 19 and 23. All donors had newly diagnosed IDH1-mutant astrocytomas of WHO grade 3 or 4 that showed loss of nuclear ATRX. The samples were drawn from NOA16, a multicentre, single-arm, open-label phase I trial in Germany that tested a mutant IDH1 peptide vaccine in humans for the first time. Genomic DNA for TCRB sequencing was isolated from EDTA blood with the DNeasy Blood and Tissue Kit.

The sequence was obtained from a man in his late teens or twenties with glioma. Here the sequenced sample was PBMCs, taken from a glioma patient whose treatment included an IDH1 peptide vaccine. The rearranged chain carries TRBV6-1 and TRBJ2-2; the junction holds 13 bases that match TRBD2. The base sequence is TGTGCCAGCAGTGAATCAGGACTAGCGGGAGTGGCCGGGGAGCTGTTTTTT. This yields the protein CASSESGLAGVAGELFF.